The 2 T cell receptor beta chains reported below all come from one sample, sequenced in a study of OX40 agonist ivuxolimab in advanced cancers. TCRdb keeps only in-frame clones here, not all; method: immunoSEQ multiplex PCR. The data show 73,000 or so clones, approximately 85% seen once. The starting material was CD4+ or CD8+ T cells sorted from blood, obtained in a trial of the OX40 agonist ivuxolimab. Receptor source: an adult with an advanced solid tumor such as melanoma, head and neck, liver or kidney cancer.

The CDR3 here is CASSLGRELYEQYF. In DNA form, the CDR3 reads TGTGCCAGCAGCTTAGGCAGGGAACTTTACGAGCAGTACTTC. This chain uses TRBV7-8 with TRBJ2-7; D possibly corresponds to TRBD1 (5 bases). The CDR3 is 14 amino acids. Per germline, CDR1 SGHVS and CDR2 FQNEAQ. The V and J ends lost 1 base and 4 bases respectively, with 11 bases between them.

This chain uses TRBV7-9 with TRBJ2-5; possibly TRBD2 for D (6 bases). Trimming pared 10 bases from V and 0 bases from J, leaving 15 bases between. This CDR3 region has 14 residues. Per the germline V gene, CDR1 is SEHNR and CDR2 is FQNEAQ (reference sequence). The CDR3 protein is CATGRGYNQETQYF. The DNA of the CDR3 is TGTGCCACCGGGCGGGGTTACAACCAAGAGACCCAGTACTTC.